This T cell receptor beta chain appears in the sequencing data of a study of T cells in Graves' hyperthyroidism and ophthalmopathy. In the study overall: At initial diagnosis, before any treatment had begun, peripheral blood was obtained. Findings and caveats of the study: Researchers found most expanded thyroid clonotypes above 0.001 in blood as well.

The CDR3 is made up of 15 amino acids. The V end lost 3 bases, the J end lost 3 bases, and 13 bases lay between the germline ends. The germline V gene encodes CDR1 SEHNR and CDR2 FQNEAQ (reference sequence). Each diagnosis was grounded in clinical symptoms, serum thyroxine and TRAb, thyroid ultrasound, and orbital computed tomography. Researchers amplified the TCR beta CDR3 regions from RNA transcripts. RT-PCR in the first round (using the HTBI primer set) targeted the TCR CDR3. Using its own MiXCR run on the multiplex PCR reads, TCRdb lists one record per CDR3 protein. Here the sample spans roughly 580,000 distinct CDR3 sequences, approximately 14% being singletons. This clonotype was recorded many times. The antigen is undetermined.

The chain is built from TRBV7-9 and TRBJ2-3; D is uncertain. Sequencing was performed on blood. This clonotype was sampled from a woman aged 25 to 39 with Graves' hyperthyroidism that later progressed to Graves' ophthalmopathy. Here the CDR3 reads CASSFTETFTDTQYF. Here the CDR3 DNA reads TGTGCCAGCAGCTTCACGGAAACGTTTACAGATACGCAGTATTTT. The variable domain in full, completed from reference TRBV7-9 and TRBJ2-3, reads DTGVSQNPRHKITKRGQNVTFRCDPISEHNRLYWYRQTLGQGPEFLTYFQNEAQLEKSRLLSDRFSAERPKGSFSTLEIQRTEQGDSAMYLCASSFTETFTDTQYFGPGTRLTVL.